Sequencing of this T cell receptor (beta chain) was carried out in a study of OX40 agonist ivuxolimab in advanced cancers. Study-wide points: The specificity for antigen of the expanded peripheral T cells was not determined. In a subset of nonresponders, normalized T-cell clonal expansion was also low.

The protocol was immunoSEQ multiplex PCR, while the TCRdb copy is restricted to in-frame clones and leaves out a portion. This table holds 55,000 to 80,000 clones, about 90% found once. In germline, CDR1 is SGHTA, CDR2 FQGNSA. This CDR3 has 14 residues. Losses at the gene ends were 2 bases for V and 9 bases for J; bases not matched to a gene: 2. In its sample, this clone was seen a few times. Its specificity is unknown. The same CDR3 arises from other DNA sequences in this sample as well. This TCR was sampled from an adult with an advanced solid tumor such as melanoma, head and neck, liver or kidney cancer. This chain links TRBV7-2 with TRBJ1-4, with TRBD1 matching 11 bases. Here the sequenced sample was CD4+ or CD8+ T cells sorted from blood, taken in a trial of the OX40 agonist ivuxolimab. The CDR3: CASSLRDRGKKLFF. The CDR3 nucleotides read TGTGCCAGCAGCTTACGGGACAGGGGGAAAAAACTGTTTTTT.